This T cell receptor (beta chain) was captured by sequencing in a study of molecular identifiers for immune sequencing clone quantification. Turning to this clonotype: Its matching antigen is unknown. A much larger clone lies a single base off, so this may be a read error.

General observations from the study: The study found clones above 20 RNA copies held over 98% of effector molecules and under 1% in naive cells. One cell's worth of spiked Jurkat TCR RNA was reportedly detectable among about 930,000 naive cells. Identical TCR molecules can share a barcode, and this sharing could underestimate highly expanded clone sizes.

The bulk TCR libraries were made with methods described before and with listed TCR primers. From the PCR reads, TCRdb called clonotypes with MiXCR, one entry per CDR3 protein. The sample yields around 300,000 distinct CDR3 sequences, under 25% seen once. Germline V gives CDR1 SGHTA, CDR2 FQGTGA. V lost 5 bases and J lost 9, with 19 bases in between. The CDR3 runs 14 residues. The chain links TRBV7-3 to TRBJ1-2, with D hard to call. Sequenced sample: naive CD8+ T cells from blood, with Jurkat cell RNA spiked in. Regarding subset: FACS-sorted CD8+CD4-CCR7+CD45RA+ naive T cells. This TCR was sampled from a human donor in good health. Some libraries in this study had Jurkat cell RNA spiked in. The CDR3 is CASSPRSWLIRYTF. In DNA form, the CDR3 reads TGTGCCAGCAGCCCCCGCAGTTGGTTGATTCGCTACACCTTC.